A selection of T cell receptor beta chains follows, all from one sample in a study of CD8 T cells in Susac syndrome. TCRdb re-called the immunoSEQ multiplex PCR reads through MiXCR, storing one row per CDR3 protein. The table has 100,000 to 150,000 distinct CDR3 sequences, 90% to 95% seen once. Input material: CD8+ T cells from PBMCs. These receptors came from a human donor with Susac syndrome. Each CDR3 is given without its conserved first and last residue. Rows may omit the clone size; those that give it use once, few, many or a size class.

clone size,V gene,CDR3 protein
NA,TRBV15,ATSRDRGQALWLH
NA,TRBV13,ASSSNWRGYYEQY
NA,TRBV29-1,SVEDRDTEAF
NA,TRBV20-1,SARDIDGGATEAF
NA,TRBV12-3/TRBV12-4,ASSSSGTEDLNTEAF
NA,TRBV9,ASSDPRGRDSNQPQH
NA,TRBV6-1,ASVLSPGEGMNTEAF
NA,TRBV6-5,ASTLTQWNTEAF
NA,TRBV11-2,ASSSPVGYT
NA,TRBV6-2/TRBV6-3,ASSADSSTDTQY
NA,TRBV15,ATSRDRTLMNTEAF
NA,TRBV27,ASSWGLPYNEQF
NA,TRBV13,ASSLPETYGYT
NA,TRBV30,ASAGSPPYEQY
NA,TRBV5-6,ASSLTSSLYEQY
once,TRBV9,ASSVGGSGNQPQH
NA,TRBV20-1,SARQGRGESSPLH
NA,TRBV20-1,SASAASGSGDEQF
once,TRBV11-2,ASSLYRENPGANVLT
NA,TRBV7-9,ASSLVSGANVLT
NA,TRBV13,ASSLGRGLFDGYT
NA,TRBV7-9,ASSSGQDHSYEQY
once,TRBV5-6,ASSLGQGRDNEQF
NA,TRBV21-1,ASSKEGGGYGYT
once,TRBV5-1,ASSLAGTVSSYEQY
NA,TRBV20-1,SAGPSGGATVDEQY
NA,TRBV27,ASSYTGGATEAF
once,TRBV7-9,ASSLGLSGAYEQY
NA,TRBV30,AWSWGPGGYNEQF
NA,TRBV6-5,ASSYSIRQGRISNQPQH
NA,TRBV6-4,ASSEGQGGVNEQF
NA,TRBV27,ASSFEQGVGYEQY
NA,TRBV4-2,ASSQDWPGSTYEQY
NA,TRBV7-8,ASSLQGFNQPQH
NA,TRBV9,ASAMTGTENSPLH